The sequence of this T cell receptor (beta chain) was determined in a study of shared clonotypes between healthy human individuals (dated by TCRdb to 2020 to 2021). The study in broad terms: The cohort comprised a couple of women and a few men aged 18 to 49 years. Per donor, three plates each were used for CD4 naive and CD4 memory, two for CD8 naive, and one for CD8 memory. To estimate repertoire size and how much clonotype sharing occurs between individuals, the study deeply sequenced the blood TCR repertoires of several healthy adults. To increase sequencing depth and limit assay-specific biases, different laboratories used diverse techniques to prepare libraries and sequence TCR repertoires. Between about 0.94 and 8.9 billion PBMCs per donor were obtained by leukapheresis.

The CDR3 contains 12 residues, cysteine and phenylalanine counted. Only CDR3 DNA remains: 36 bases, in frame from the first base. Looking up the germline V gene yields CDR1 SGHRS and CDR2 YFSETQ. V and J lose 0 bases and 8 bases, and a span of 6 bases separates them. Beyond this particular receptor, the publication reports: Sampling was restricted to blood, and TCR repertoires in tissues likely differ from the TCR repertoires found in blood. When several donors were compared, the shared fraction of clonotypes was about 5% for naive CD4, approximately 3.3% for naive CD8, 2.3% for memory CD4, and 0.3% to 0.5% for memory CD8. Pairwise subsampling indicated that sequencing depth was expected to affect the degree of clonotype sharing among donors. The genetic and exposure-history diversity represented was limited by the small number of donors. Larger estimated clonotype richness was generally found for naive subsets than for memory subsets. Compared with non-shared clonotypes, the clonotypes found in all four sorted-subset donors had higher generation probabilities. Incomplete sequencing was indicated by rarefaction of sorted-subset datasets, despite the large sequencing depth.

For this clone: The clone's antigen remains unknown. Within one base of it there is no much larger clone, and no base qualities were kept. Other DNA sequences in the same sample also yield this CDR3.

Using the deep immunoSEQ assay, TCR CDR3 regions were amplified from genomic DNA by multiplex PCR. Extracted genomic DNA from each cell subset was spread evenly across all wells of several immunoSEQ 96-well plates, with each plate serving as a replicate. Each replicate PCR for sorted subsets received approximately 200 ng genomic DNA, equal to about 30,000 T cell genomes. Purified libraries were quantified with a Qubit 3.0 fluorometer, sized on a Bioanalyzer 2100, and re-quantified with the KAPA Library Quantification kit. A separate single-read 150-cycle Illumina NextSeq 550 flow cell was used to sequence each immunoSEQ 96-well plate. In the paper's pipeline: Because the immunoSEQ output included only junctional sequences and no quality scores, the filtering could not be the same as the filtering used for full-length reads. To assign V/J genes and CDR3, sequences were annotated using PyIR, a Python wrapper for IgBLAST v1.9, with IMGT germline references. Reads with weak V/J assignments (E-value above 1e-6), missing CDR3, stop codons, out-of-frame junctions, or ambiguous translated residues were removed. V3J clonotypes were defined as sequences sharing an identical inferred V gene, J gene, and CDR3 amino acid sequence. The percentage overlap between two repertoires was calculated by dividing the number of shared unique clonotypes by the size of the smaller repertoire. Richness of each repertoire was evaluated using RTK rarefaction, the Chao1 estimator, and Recon v2.1 estimates of unobserved clonotypes. For all TCRbeta clonotypes obtained by the gDNA method from a few donors, generation probabilities were computed with OLGA. TCRdb provides this immuneACCESS table in a form limited to in-frame rearrangements. Some clones are lacking; in checked studies, under half of them reflect an unresolved V gene, and why the rest are absent is not known. That table gives V, J and clone size, and the DNA gave D and trimming. This sample holds roughly 1,600,000 clones; around 98.5% were observed only once. The top ten clones comprise about 0.35% of the sample.

The donors were healthy, HIV-negative adults who had no recently reported acute infections or vaccinations. All donors were Caucasian adults living in Nashville, Tennessee, USA. CD4+ T cells were enriched by magnetic negative selection; naive cells were then positively selected on CD45RA, and the negative fraction formed the memory subset. Blood was collected by leukapheresis, and PBMCs were isolated by Ficoll-Histopaque density gradient centrifugation and then cryopreserved in liquid nitrogen vapor phase. Analytical flow cytometry was used to check the purity and quantity of each magnetically sorted T cell population. From each sorted fraction, genomic DNA was isolated and quantified by UV absorbance on a Nanodrop 2000c.

This receptor was taken from a man between 25 and 39 years old in good health. Sequencing input: naive CD4+ T cells sorted from blood. This specimen's cell subset or site label, interpreted: CD45RA+ positively selected. The receptor chain draws on TRBV5-1 and TRBJ2-1, with the D gene not clear enough to name. The nucleotide sequence is given as TGCGCCAGCAGCTTGGCTCTAGATGAGCAGTTCTTC. It specifies CASSLALDEQFF.